A single sample is the source of the 11 T cell receptor beta chains below, sequenced in a study of blood T cells in healthy people across ages. Together with a sample-barcoded 5' primer, a J-beta primer mix was included in a second PCR lasting about 7 to 12 cycles. A single record per CDR3 protein comes from TCRdb applying MiXCR to the 5' RACE reads. The sample consists of about 970,000 distinct CDR3 sequences, roughly half of them appearing once. Material for sequencing was blood. The receptors were gathered from a woman between 55 and 75 years old in good health.

V is TRBV27 and J is TRBJ1-1; D is possibly TRBD1 (5 bases). CDR1 MNHEY and CDR2 SMNVEV come from the germline V gene (reference sequence). V was pared by 7 bases and J by 5 bases, with 14 bases between. This CDR3 contains 13 residues. The CDR3 reads CASTPFGGTEAFF. The DNA for the CDR3 is TGTGCCAGCACGCCCTTCGGGGGGACTGAAGCTTTCTTT.

This clonotype was detected only a few times. This chain joins TRBV28 and TRBJ1-2; 7 nucleotides match TRBD1. The CDR3 is 12 residues long. Germline V gene sequence: CDR1 MDHEN, CDR2 SYDVKM. The junction had 7 bases not matched to a gene; V was cut back by 7 bases and J by 8 bases. CDR3 protein: CASIRQGEGYTF. The CDR3 bases are TGTGCCAGCATTCGACAGGGCGAGGGCTACACCTTC.

The gene calls are TRBV15 and TRBJ2-7, with D maybe TRBD1 (8 bases). The V gene lost 2 bases and the J gene lost 5 bases, with 16 bases spanning the gap. Germline V CDR1 and CDR2: LNHNV, YYDKDF (reference sequence). The length of the CDR3 is 15 residues. The CDR3 sequence: CATSRRQGRADEQYF. The CDR3 nucleotides are TGTGCCACCAGCAGAAGACAGGGGAGGGCTGACGAGCAGTACTTC.

This clonotype was picked up one time. V and J are TRBV6-1 and TRBJ2-7; TRBD1 matches 10 bases. TRBJ2-5 matches the DNA end more closely, so the J call is doubtful. The CDR3 totals 13 residues. The germline V gene has CDR1 MNHNS and CDR2 SASEGT. The chain's CDR3 is CASQTGGGETQYF. The CDR3 DNA reads TGTGCCTCTCAGACAGGGGGCGGGGAGACCCAGTACTTC.

The chain employs TRBV20-1 and TRBJ1-2; 7 nucleotides align to TRBD1. V was clipped by 4 bases and J by 3 bases; unmatched bases: 8. Germline V gene data show CDR1 as DFQATT and CDR2 as SNEGSKA (reference sequence). The CDR3 runs 14 residues. The CDR3 is CSATIIDRDYGYTF. CDR3 in DNA: TGCAGTGCTACGATCATCGACAGGGACTATGGCTACACCTTC.

Concerning this clonotype itself: An end of the junction does not agree with germline; a read error may underlie this. The chain joins TRBV25-1 to TRBJ1-1, with D uncertain. The CDR3 runs 16 residues. Germline CDR1 is MGHDK and CDR2 is SYGVNS. The CDR3 DNA follows: TGTACCAGCAGTGAATCTGAGGGAAGTGTTCACACTGAAGCTTTCTTT. Protein: CTSSESEGSVHTEAFF.

In DNA form, the CDR3 reads TGCGCCAGCAGCTTGGATCCCCCCGGGGGGCGAGGCACCGGGGAGCTGTTTTTT. Amino acids: CASSLDPPGGRGTGELFF. The chain is built from TRBV5-1 and TRBJ2-2; a weak D match, TRBD2 (7 bases). This CDR3 is built from 18 residues. V lost 0 bases, J lost 4 bases, and 19 bases lay in between. Germline CDR1 is SGHRS and CDR2 is YFSETQ.

The genes are TRBV28 and TRBJ2-3, with TRBD2 matching over 9 bases. The J segment lost 4 bases and the V segment lost 6 bases, leaving 8 bases of the junction unmatched. CDR3 size: 15 residues. Germline-derived CDR1 and CDR2 are MDHEN and SYDVKM. The CDR3 bases are TGTGCCAGCAGCGGAGCGGGAGGTGGAGCAGATACGCAGTATTTT. Amino acids: CASSGAGGGADTQYF.

V gene TRBV20-1 combines with J gene TRBJ1-2; 8 bases map to TRBD1. J gave up 7 bases and V 6 bases, and 7 bases lay outside the gene matches. The germline gives CDR1 DFQATT, CDR2 SNEGSKA (reference sequence). The CDR3 is made up of 12 amino acids. The CDR3, as DNA: TGCAGTGCCCAGGACAGGGTAGTTGGCTACACCTTC. Translation gives CSAQDRVVGYTF.

V is TRBV12-3 or TRBV12-4 and J is TRBJ2-5; TRBD2 matches 9 bases. The J segment lost 11 bases and the V segment lost 5 bases, leaving 24 bases of the junction unmatched. This CDR3 has 18 amino acids. The CDR3, as DNA: TGTGCCAGCAGTCCCCCGATAGCGGGAGAGCTTTTTGGCTATGAGCAGTACTTC. This translates into CASSPPIAGELFGYEQYF.

The V call is TRBV7-9, the J call TRBJ1-4; D not certain. This CDR3 has 17 amino acids. Per germline, CDR1 SEHNR and CDR2 FQNEAQ (reference sequence). The V and J ends lost 4 bases and 2 bases respectively, with 17 bases between them. The DNA of the CDR3 is TGTGCCAGCAGCTCCACCTTTGGGGATCGGACTAATGAAAAACTGTTTTTT. Translation gives CASSSTFGDRTNEKLFF.